This T cell receptor (beta chain) originates from a study of T cell responses to AZD1222 COVID-19 vaccine (dated by TCRdb to the early 2020s). Background on the whole study: AZD1222 recipients whose second dose came at about 4 weeks and those whose second dose came at about 12 weeks were combined into one group, since spike-specific TCR depth and breadth did not differ between the two schedules. TCR sequencing covered more than 230 trial participants: approximately 200 given two doses of AZD1222 and 26 given two doses of MenACWY control vaccine. Enrollment into the trials was organized by age into subgroups of 18-55, 56-69 and 70-plus years, and those subgroups contained about 160, 30 and 59 TCR-sequenced participants, respectively. Broader findings and caveats from the paper: In the small 56-69-year group, the increase in depth fell short of significance, most likely because of low power. Because no day 14 peak-response samples were available, repertoires were characterized only after the peak T cell response. Conclusions about previously exposed vaccinees were limited because only six AZD1222 recipients were SARS-CoV-2 seropositive at baseline. Reportedly, almost half of the unique spike-specific TCRs recognized epitopes lying outside the regions that are mutated in the B.1.351 and B.1.1.7 variants. The whole spike protein was spanned by vaccine-associated CD4 TCRs, and dominant responses were seen in regions 160-218 and 743-854. Participants were mostly white British and included more females than males, and it was suggested by the authors that clonal diversity may have been underestimated. A significant rise in spike-specific TCR breadth and depth was observed after two AZD1222 doses relative to day 0 and relative to MenACWY recipients.

As regards this clone: Its recognized antigen is unknown. The sample holds no much larger clone one base away, and base qualities are not on file.

The CDR3 regions of human TCRbeta chains were analyzed by immunosequencing. From the authors' description of their analysis: Repertoire TCRs were checked for matches against a reference library of SARS-CoV-2-specific TCRs that had been generated using the MIRA antigen-specificity platform. Breadth meant the fraction of unique TCRs that were SARS-CoV-2-associated, whereas depth meant the fraction of total T cells that were SARS-CoV-2-associated. Using the MIRA data, every spike-specific TCR was mapped to the spike region that the TCR reacted to and assigned to either a CD4 or a CD8 class. Log10-transformed breadth and depth values were compared by one-way ANOVA with Sidak's multiple comparisons tests. Held by TCRdb, this immuneACCESS table contains in-frame sequences only and omits some clones. Under half of the omission traces to an unresolved V gene where checked; the cause of the rest is unknown. V, J and clone size are those of that table, while D and trimming were read from the DNA. The sample has 100,000 to 150,000 clones on record, about 90% of them singletons. Clones ranked in the top ten supply around 9.3% of the sample.

Per the publication, the time point label means: baseline before first vaccination. Vaccinee samples came from UK trials COV001 and COV002, including a single-blind randomized controlled phase 2/3 trial of AZD1222 (ChAdOx1 nCoV-19) in healthy adults. For TCRbeta chain sequencing, PBMC samples from trial participants were taken at day 0 and at day 28 after the second dose. V is pared back by 3 bases and J by 3 bases, with 9 bases lying between the germline termini. CDR1 and CDR2, looked up from the germline V gene (reference sequence), are SEHNR and FQNEAQ. From its cysteine to its phenylalanine, the CDR3 spans 14 amino acids. Only the CDR3 DNA stays, 42 bases, in frame from base 1.

The material was peripheral blood, obtained on day 0 of AZD1222 vaccination. The sequence joins TRBV7-9 to TRBJ1-3; the D gene lacks a confident call. The receptor's source is an adult in good health. CDR3 sequence: CASSFGLHGNTIYF. Read as DNA, the sequence is TGTGCCAGCAGCTTTGGTCTCCATGGAAACACCATATATTTT.